This TCR beta chain came from a study of blood T cell repertoires in COVID-19. Study summary: From T cells, B-cell-depleted T cells, or PBMCs came the material, which was cDNA or gDNA.

This clone appeared once. Original data processing: Nucleated cell number was recorded as an estimate derived from reference gene primer amplification. Produced via immunoSEQ multiplex PCR; TCRdb's table is partial and in-frame only. V and J calls and clone size come straight from that table; D and trimming were deduced from the DNA. The profile shows roughly 190,000 clones, approximately 89% of them singletons. The material sequenced was peripheral blood. The sequence was collected from a woman aged 60 to 75 with acute or convalescent COVID-19.

The CDR3 coding sequence is TGCAGCGTTGAGTTGGGGCAGGGGACCCAGTACTTC. Its translation: CSVELGQGTQYF. This chain joins TRBV29-1 and TRBJ2-5, with D maybe TRBD1 (5 bases). V was trimmed by 3 bases and J by 7 bases, leaving 12 bases between them. Germline loops: CDR1 SQVTM, CDR2 ANQGSEA. The CDR3 extends over 12 amino acids.